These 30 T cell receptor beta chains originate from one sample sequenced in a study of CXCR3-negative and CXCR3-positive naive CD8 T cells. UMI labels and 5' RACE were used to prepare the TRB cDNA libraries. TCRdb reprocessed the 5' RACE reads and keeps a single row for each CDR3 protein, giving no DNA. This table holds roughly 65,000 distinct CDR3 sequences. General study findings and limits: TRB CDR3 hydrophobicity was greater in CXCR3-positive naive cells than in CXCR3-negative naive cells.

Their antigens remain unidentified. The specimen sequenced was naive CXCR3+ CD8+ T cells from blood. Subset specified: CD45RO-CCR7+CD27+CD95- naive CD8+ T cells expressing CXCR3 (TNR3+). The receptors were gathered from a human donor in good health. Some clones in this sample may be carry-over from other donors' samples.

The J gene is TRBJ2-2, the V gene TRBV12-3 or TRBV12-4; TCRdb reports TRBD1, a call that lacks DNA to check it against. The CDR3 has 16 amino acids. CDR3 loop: CASSSRDRERSGELFF.

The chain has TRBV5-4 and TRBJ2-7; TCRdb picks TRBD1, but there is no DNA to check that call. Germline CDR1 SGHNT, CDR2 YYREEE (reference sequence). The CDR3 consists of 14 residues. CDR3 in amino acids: CASSFRGGPYEQYF.

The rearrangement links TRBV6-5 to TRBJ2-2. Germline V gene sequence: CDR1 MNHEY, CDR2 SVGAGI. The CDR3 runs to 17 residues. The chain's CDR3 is CASSYRLSGSNTGELFF.

CDR3 protein: CASSPDPGGLYEQYF. This chain uses TRBV4-1 with TRBJ2-7; no DNA is available, so the TRBD1 call from TCRdb remains unchecked. CDR3 length: 15 residues. Germline values: CDR1 MGHRA, CDR2 YSYEKL.

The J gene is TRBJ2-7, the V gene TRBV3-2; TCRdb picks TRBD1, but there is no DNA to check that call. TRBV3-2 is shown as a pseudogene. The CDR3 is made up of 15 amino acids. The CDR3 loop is CASSQHRDRGQQQYF.

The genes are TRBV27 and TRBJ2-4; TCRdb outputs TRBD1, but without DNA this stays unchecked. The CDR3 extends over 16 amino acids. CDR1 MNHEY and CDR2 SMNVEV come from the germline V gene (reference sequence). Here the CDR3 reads CASSLRAGVAKNIQYF.

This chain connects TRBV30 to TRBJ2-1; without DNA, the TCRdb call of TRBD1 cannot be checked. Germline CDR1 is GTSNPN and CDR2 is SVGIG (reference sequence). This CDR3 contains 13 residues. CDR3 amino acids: CAWSPGPNNEQFF.

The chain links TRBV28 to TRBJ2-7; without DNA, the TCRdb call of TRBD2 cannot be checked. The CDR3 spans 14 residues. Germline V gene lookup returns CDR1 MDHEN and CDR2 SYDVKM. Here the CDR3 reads CASSQGLDPYEQYF. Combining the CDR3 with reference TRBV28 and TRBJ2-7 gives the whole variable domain DVKVTQSSRYLVKRTGEKVFLECVQDMDHENMFWYRQDPGLGLRLIYFSYDVKMKEKGDIPEGYSVSREKKERFSLILESASTNQTSMYLCASSQGLDPYEQYFGPGTRLTVT.

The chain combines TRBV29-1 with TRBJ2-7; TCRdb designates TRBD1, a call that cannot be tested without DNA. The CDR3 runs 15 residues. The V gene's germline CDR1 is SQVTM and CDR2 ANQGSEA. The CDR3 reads CSVEVLFGQAYEQYF.

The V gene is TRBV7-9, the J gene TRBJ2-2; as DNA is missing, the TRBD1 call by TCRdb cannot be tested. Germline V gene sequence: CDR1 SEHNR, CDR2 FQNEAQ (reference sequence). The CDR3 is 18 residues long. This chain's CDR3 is CASSPQQGTARNTGELFF.

The CDR3 protein is CASSPLGSVAGIRDTQYF. The V gene is TRBV12-3 or TRBV12-4, the J gene TRBJ2-3; TCRdb proposes TRBD2, but this gene call is untestable without DNA. CDR3 length: 18 amino acids.

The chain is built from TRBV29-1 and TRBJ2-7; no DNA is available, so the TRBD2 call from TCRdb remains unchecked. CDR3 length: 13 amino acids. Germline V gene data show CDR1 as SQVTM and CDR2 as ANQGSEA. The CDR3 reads CSVVSPVIYEPYF.

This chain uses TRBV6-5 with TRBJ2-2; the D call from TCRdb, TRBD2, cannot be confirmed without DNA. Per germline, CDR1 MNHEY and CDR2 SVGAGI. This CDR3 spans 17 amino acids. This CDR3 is CASSYRAGGLGTGELFF.

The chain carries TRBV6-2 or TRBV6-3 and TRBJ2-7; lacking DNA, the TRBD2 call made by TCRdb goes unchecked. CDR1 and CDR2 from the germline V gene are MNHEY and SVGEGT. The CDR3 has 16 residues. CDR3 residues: CASSYSITGAPYEQYF.

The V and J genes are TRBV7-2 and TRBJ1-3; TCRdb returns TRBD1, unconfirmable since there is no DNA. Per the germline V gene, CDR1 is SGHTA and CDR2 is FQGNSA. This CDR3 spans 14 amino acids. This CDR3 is CASQAGTTGNTIYF.

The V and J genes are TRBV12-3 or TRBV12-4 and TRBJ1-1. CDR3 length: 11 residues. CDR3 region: CASSGRIEAFF.

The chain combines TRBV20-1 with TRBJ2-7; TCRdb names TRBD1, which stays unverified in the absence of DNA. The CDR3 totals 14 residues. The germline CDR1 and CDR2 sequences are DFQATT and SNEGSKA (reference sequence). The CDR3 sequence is CSAKEQGRTYEQYF.

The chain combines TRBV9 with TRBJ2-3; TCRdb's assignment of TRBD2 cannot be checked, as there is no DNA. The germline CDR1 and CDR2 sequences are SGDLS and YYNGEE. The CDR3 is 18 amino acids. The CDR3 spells CASSVATGAEGPTDTQYF.

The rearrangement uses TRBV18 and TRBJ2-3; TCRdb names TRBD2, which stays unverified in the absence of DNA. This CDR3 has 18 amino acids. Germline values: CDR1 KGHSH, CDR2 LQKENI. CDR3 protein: CASSPIALAGEPTDTQYF.

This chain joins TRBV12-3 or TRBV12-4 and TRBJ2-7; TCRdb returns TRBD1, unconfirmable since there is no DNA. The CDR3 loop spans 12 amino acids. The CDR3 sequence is CASSPGPYEQYF.

This CDR3 is CASNGQGMNTEAFF. The chain has TRBV7-9 and TRBJ1-1; TCRdb's D gene call, TRBD1, goes unchecked for lack of DNA. The germline gives CDR1 SEHNR, CDR2 FQNEAQ (reference sequence). The CDR3 is 14 residues long.

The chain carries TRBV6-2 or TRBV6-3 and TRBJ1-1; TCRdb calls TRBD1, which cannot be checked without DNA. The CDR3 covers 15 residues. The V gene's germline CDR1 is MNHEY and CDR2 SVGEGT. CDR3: CASSPTRGRWAEALF.

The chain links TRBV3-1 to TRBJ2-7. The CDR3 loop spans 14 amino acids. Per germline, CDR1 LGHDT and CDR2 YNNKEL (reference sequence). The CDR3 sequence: CASSQSDSAYEQYF.

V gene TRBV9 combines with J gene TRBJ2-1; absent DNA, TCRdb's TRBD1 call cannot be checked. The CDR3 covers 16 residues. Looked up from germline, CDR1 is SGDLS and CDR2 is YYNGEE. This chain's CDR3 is CASSVALGEIYNEQFF.

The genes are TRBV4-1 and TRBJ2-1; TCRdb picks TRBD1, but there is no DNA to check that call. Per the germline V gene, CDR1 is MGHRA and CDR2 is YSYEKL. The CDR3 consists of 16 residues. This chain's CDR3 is CASSRLTGGPYNEQFF.

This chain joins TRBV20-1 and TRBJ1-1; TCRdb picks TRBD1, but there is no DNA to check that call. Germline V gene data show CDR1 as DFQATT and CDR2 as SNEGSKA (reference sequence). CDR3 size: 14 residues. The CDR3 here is CSATIRDRNTEAFF.

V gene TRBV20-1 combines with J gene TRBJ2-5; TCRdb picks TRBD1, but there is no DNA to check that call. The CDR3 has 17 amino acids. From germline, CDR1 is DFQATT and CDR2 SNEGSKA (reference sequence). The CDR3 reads CSASPPLGGVGQETQYF.

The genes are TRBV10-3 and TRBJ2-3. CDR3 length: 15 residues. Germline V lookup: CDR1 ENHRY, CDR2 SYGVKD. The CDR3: CAISAAADSTDTQYF.

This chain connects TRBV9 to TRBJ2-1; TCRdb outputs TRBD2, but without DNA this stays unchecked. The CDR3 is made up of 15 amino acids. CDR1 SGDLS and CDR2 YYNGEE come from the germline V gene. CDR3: CASSPSGGPSDEQFF.

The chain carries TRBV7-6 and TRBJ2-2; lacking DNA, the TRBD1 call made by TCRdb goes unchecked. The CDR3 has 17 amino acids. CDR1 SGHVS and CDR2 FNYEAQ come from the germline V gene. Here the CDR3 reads CASSLFSDRANTGELFF. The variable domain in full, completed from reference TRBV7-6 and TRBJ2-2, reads GAGVSQSPRYKVTKRGQDVALRCDPISGHVSLYWYRQALGQGPEFLTYFNYEAQQDKSGLPNDRFSAERPEGSISTLTIQRTEQRDSAMYRCASSLFSDRANTGELFFGEGSRLTVL.